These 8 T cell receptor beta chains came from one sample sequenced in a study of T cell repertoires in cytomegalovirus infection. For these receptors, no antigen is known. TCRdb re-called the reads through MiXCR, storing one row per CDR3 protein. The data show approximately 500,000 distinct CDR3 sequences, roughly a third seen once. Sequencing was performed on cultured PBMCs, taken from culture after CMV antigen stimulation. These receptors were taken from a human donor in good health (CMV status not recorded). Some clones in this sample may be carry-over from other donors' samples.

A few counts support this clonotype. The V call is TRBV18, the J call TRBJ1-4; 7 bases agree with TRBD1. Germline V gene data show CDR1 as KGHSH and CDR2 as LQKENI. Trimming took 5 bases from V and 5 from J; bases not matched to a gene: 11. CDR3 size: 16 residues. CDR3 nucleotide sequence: TGTGCCAGCTCAACCTTCCCGGGACAGACAAATGAAAAACTGTTTTTT. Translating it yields CASSTFPGQTNEKLFF.

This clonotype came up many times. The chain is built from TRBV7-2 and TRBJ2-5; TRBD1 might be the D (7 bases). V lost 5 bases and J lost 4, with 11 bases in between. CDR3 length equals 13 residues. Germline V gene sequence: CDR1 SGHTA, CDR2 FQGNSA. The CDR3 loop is CASSRQGGETQYF. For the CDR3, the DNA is TGTGCCAGCAGCAGACAGGGAGGAGAGACCCAGTACTTC.

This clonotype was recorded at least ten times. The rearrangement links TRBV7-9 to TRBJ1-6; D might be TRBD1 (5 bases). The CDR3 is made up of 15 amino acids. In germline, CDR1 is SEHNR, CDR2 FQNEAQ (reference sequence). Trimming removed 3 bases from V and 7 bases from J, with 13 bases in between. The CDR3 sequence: CASSLGEIRNSPLHF. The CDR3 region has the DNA TGTGCCAGCAGCTTGGGGGAGATAAGAAATTCACCCCTCCACTTT.

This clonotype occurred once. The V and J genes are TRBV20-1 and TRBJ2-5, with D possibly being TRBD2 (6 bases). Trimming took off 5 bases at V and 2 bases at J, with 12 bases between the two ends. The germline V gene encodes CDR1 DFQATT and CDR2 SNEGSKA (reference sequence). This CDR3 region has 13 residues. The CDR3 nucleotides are TGCAGTGCTCGAAAAGCGGGTCAAGAGACCCAGTACTTC. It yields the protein CSARKAGQETQYF.

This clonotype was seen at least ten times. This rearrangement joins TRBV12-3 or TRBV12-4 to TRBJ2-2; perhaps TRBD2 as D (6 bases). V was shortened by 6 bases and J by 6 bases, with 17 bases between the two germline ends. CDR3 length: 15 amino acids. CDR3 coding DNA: TGTGCCAGCAGAATAGAGCGGGTCCGAGCCGGGGAGCTGTTTTTT. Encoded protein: CASRIERVRAGELFF.

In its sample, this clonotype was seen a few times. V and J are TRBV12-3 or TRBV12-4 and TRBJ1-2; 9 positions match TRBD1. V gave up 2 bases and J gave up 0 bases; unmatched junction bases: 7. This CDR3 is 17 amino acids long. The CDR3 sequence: CASSLRQGVYPNYGYTF. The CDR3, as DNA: TGTGCCAGCAGTTTAAGACAGGGGGTATACCCTAACTATGGCTACACCTTC.

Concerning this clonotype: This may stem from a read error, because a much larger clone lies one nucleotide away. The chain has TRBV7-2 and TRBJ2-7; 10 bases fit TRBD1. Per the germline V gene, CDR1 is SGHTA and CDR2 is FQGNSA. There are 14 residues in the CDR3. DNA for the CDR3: TGTCCCAGCAGCCAAGCCGGGACAGGGGTAGAGCAGTACGTC. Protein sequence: CPSSQAGTGVEQYV.

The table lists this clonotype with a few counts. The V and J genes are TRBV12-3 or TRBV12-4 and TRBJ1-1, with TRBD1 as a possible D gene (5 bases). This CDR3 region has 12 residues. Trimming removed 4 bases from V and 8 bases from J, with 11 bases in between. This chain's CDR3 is CASSSQVNEAFF. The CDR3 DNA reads TGTGCCAGCAGTTCACAGGTTAACGAAGCTTTCTTT.